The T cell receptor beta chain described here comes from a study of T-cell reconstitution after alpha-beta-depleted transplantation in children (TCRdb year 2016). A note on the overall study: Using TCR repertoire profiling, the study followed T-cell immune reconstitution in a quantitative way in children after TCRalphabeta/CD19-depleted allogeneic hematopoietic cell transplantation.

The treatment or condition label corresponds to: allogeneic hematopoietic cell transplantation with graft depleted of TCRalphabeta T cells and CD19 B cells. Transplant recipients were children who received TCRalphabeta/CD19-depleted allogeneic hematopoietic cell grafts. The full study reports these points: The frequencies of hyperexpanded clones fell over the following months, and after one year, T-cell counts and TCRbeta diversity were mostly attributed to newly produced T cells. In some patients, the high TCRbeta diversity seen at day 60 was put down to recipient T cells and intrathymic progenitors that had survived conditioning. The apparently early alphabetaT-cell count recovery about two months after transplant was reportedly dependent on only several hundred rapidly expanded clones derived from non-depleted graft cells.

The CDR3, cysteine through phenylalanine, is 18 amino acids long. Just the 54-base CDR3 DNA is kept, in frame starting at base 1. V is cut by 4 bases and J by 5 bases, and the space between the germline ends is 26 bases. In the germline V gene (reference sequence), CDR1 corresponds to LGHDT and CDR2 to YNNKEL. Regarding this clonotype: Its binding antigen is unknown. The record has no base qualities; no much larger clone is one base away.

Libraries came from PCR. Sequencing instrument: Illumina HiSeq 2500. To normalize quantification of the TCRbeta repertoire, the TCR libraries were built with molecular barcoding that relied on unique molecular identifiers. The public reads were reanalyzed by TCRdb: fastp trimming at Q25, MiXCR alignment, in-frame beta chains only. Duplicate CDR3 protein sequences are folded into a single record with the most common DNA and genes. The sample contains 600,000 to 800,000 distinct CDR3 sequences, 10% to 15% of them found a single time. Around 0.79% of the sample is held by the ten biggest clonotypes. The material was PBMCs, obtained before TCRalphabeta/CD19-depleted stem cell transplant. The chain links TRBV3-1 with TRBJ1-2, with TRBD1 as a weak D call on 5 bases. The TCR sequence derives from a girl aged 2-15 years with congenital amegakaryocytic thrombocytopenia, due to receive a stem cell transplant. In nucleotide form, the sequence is TGTGCCAGCAGCCCCCCAAATCGCATATCCAGAGGGGCGTATGGCTACACCTTC. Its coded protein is CASSPPNRISRGAYGYTF.